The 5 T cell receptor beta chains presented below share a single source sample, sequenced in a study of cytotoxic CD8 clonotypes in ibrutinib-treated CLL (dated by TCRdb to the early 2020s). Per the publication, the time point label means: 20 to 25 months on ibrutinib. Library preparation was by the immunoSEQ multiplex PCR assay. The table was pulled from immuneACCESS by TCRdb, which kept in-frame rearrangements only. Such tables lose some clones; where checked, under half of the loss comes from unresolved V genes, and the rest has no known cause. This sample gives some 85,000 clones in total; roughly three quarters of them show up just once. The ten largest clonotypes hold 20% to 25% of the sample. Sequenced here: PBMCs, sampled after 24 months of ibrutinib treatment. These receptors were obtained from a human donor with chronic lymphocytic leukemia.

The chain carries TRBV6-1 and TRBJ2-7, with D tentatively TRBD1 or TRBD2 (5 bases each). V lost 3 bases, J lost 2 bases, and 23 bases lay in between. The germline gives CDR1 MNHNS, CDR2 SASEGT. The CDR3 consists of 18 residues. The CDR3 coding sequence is TGTGCCAGCAGTGAGTACGGCAGGGTGAGAGCGGCCCCCTACGAGCAGTACTTC. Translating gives CASSEYGRVRAAPYEQYF.

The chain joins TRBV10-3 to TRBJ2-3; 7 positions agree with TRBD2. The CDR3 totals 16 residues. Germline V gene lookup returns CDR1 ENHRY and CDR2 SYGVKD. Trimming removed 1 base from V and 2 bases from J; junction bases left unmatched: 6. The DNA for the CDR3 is TGTGCCATCAGTGAGTTCGCCAGCGGGGACACAGATACGCAGTATTTT. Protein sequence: CAISEFASGDTDTQYF.

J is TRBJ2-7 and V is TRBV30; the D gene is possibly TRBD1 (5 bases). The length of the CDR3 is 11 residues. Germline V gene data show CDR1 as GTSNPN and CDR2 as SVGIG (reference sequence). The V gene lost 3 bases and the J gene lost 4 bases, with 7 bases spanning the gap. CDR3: CAWRQEYEQYF. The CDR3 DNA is TGTGCCTGGAGACAGGAGTACGAGCAGTACTTC.

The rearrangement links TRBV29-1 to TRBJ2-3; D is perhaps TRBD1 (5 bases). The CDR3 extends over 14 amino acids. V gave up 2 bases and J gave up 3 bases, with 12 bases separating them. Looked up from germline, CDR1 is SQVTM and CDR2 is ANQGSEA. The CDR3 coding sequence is TGCAGCGTTGAACGGCCAGGGCGAACAGATACGCAGTATTTT. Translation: CSVERPGRTDTQYF.

The DNA for the CDR3 is TGTGCCAGTAGTATGGTGACAGGAGTAAAGTACTTC. Translating gives CASSMVTGVKYF. This chain uses TRBV19 with TRBJ2-7, with D tentatively TRBD1 (6 bases). Per germline, CDR1 LNHDA and CDR2 SQIVND (reference sequence). The CDR3 has 12 amino acids. With 3 bases removed from V and 11 bases from J, the gap between germline ends came to 14 bases.